This TCR beta chain was retrieved from a study of beta chain features in type 1 diabetes. A few counts support this clone. Its antigen is unknown. Study results and limitations: Patients and controls would share equally any PCR tilt toward shorter templates. Lower insertion and higher deletion counts appeared at VDJ junctions in type 1 diabetes patients. All four CD4+ subsets from Type 1 diabetes patients carried moderately but significantly shorter TCRB CDR3s.

Isolated RNA was reverse transcribed in full, so expressed TCRB transcripts were sequenced. Some clones are missing from TCRdb's copy, which holds only in-frame ones; the method was immunoSEQ multiplex PCR. This sample has approximately 240,000 clones, with 16% found just once. Sampling consisted of one heparinised blood draw per donor, averaging about 110 mL. The sequenced material came from naive CD4+ T cells from blood. The receptor's source is a man aged 25-45 years with type 1 diabetes.

The CDR3 nucleotides are TGTGCCAGCAGTTATCGGTGGGCCTTAGCCAAAAACATTCAGTACTTC. This gives the protein CASSYRWALAKNIQYF. The chain uses TRBV11-2 and TRBJ2-4; no firm D call. The germline V gene encodes CDR1 SGHAT and CDR2 FQNNGV. The CDR3 totals 16 residues. Trimming stripped 6 bases from V and 0 bases from J, with 15 bases between.